Shown below are 9 T cell receptor beta chains from a single sample sequenced in a study of T cells in Graves' hyperthyroidism and ophthalmopathy. RNA transcripts provided the source from which TCR beta CDR3 regions were amplified. TCR CDR3 underwent first-round RT-PCR with the HTBI primer set. TCRdb redid the calling of the multiplex PCR reads with MiXCR, one entry per CDR3 protein. This sample has more than 300,000 distinct CDR3 sequences, with approximately 17% found just once. Sequenced input: blood. Every receptor here comes from a man aged 18 to 29 with Graves' ophthalmopathy.

The J gene is TRBJ1-2, the V gene TRBV3-1, with 7 bases matching TRBD1. The CDR3 is 15 amino acids. With 0 bases clipped from V and 6 bases from J, the junction kept 7 bases outside the gene matches. CDR1 and CDR2 (germline): LGHDT, YNNKEL (reference sequence). As DNA, the CDR3 is TGTGCCAGCAGCCAAGAAGGGGGCGGGTTTCATGGCTACACCTTC. It encodes CASSQEGGGFHGYTF.

The chain couples TRBV6-9 to TRBJ2-1; possible D gene TRBD1, 6 bases. V lost 4 bases and J 8 bases, leaving 12 bases between the germline ends. This CDR3 is built from 13 residues. CDR1 is MNHGY and CDR2 is SVAAGI in the germline V gene. CDR3 protein: CASSSRGGDEQFF. CDR3 DNA: TGTGCCAGCAGTTCCAGGGGTGGGGATGAGCAGTTCTTC.

This clonotype has at least ten counts. The V gene is TRBV20-1, the J gene TRBJ2-5, with 10 bases fitting TRBD2. V gave up 3 bases and J gave up 2 bases; unmatched junction bases: 3. Germline-derived CDR1 and CDR2 are DFQATT and SNEGSKA (reference sequence). The CDR3 totals 14 residues. CDR3 amino acids: CSASSGGGQETQYF. CDR3 sequence (DNA): TGCAGTGCTAGCAGCGGGGGGGGGCAAGAGACCCAGTACTTC.

This clonotype came up many times. The V and J genes are TRBV7-2 and TRBJ2-7; perhaps TRBD2 as D (5 bases). The CDR3 spans 15 residues. The germline V and J ends were trimmed by 1 base and 2 bases, with 12 bases remaining between them. CDR1 and CDR2 from the germline V gene are SGHTA and FQGNSA. In DNA, the CDR3 is TGTGCCAGCAGCTTAGGTGGAGGAGGAACCTACGAGCAGTACTTC. Protein product: CASSLGGGGTYEQYF.

This clonotype came up a few times. The rearrangement joins TRBV19 to TRBJ2-4; a possible D gene is TRBD1 (7 bases). Germline CDR1 reads LNHDA; CDR2 reads SQIVND (reference sequence). Trimming stripped 2 bases from V and 0 bases from J, with 23 bases between. The CDR3 is 20 residues long. The CDR3 DNA reads as TGTGCCAGTAGTATACGTGGGACAGCCCTAGCGACCTCAGCCAAAAACATTCAGTACTTC. It encodes CASSIRGTALATSAKNIQYF.

This clonotype was seen many times. The CDR3 DNA sequence: TGTGCCAGCAGCTTGTTAGGGGAGACCCAGTACTTC. It encodes CASSLLGETQYF. The chain is built from TRBV12-3 or TRBV12-4 and TRBJ2-5; no clear D. The CDR3 is 12 amino acids. The V and J ends lost 6 bases and 5 bases respectively, with 10 bases between them.

Ten or more counts support this clonotype. The chain combines TRBV3-1 with TRBJ2-5; D not resolved. The CDR3 loop spans 12 amino acids. Germline assignment: CDR1 LGHDT and CDR2 YNNKEL (reference sequence). Trimming shortened V by 4 bases and J by 5 bases, and 8 bases separated the two germline ends. In nucleotides, the CDR3 is TGTGCCAGCAGCCCCCCGTGGGAGACCCAGTACTTC. It is translated as CASSPPWETQYF.

This clonotype was seen at least ten times. This chain connects TRBV20-1 to TRBJ2-1, with TRBD1 matching over 9 bases. The CDR3 is 13 amino acids. V was pared by 3 bases and J by 5 bases, with 2 bases of the junction left unmatched. Germline CDR1 reads DFQATT; CDR2 reads SNEGSKA (reference sequence). Here the CDR3 reads CSASGTGNNEQFF. The DNA for the CDR3 is TGCAGTGCTAGCGGGACAGGGAACAATGAGCAGTTCTTC.

This clonotype has just a few counts. The V and J genes are TRBV7-9 and TRBJ2-3, with D unclear. CDR3 size: 15 residues. Deletions cut 1 base from V and 6 bases from J, with 14 bases between. CDR1 is SEHNR and CDR2 is FQNEAQ in the germline V gene (reference sequence). The CDR3 DNA reads as TGTGCCAGCAGCTTAGATACGGCTTCAAGGGATACGCAGTATTTT. As protein: CASSLDTASRDTQYF.